This T cell receptor beta chain came from a study of CD8+CD57+ T cells in acquired aplastic anemia. Across the whole study: Each DNA sample taken from sorted CD4+ and CD8+ cells came to 3 to 3.5 ug on average. The study obtained 11 million or so reads on average for CD4+ cells from healthy donors. Study results and limitations: Patients were compared with controls for CD8+ Simpson's diversity, and no significant difference emerged. Patients and controls had in common around 29 CD8+ CDR3 sequences.

This clonotype was counted ten times or more. As yet, its antigen is unknown. The CDR3 has 13 residues. CDR1 and CDR2 from the germline V gene are SGHRS and YFSETQ. Trimming took 0 bases from V and 0 from J, leaving 4 bases between them. TCR beta VDJ combinations and CDR3 sequences were profiled from genomic DNA. TCRdb used MiXCR to reprocess the reads, holding one entry per CDR3 protein. The data contain roughly 200,000 distinct CDR3 sequences, over 60% of them singletons. Sequenced material: sorted CD4+, CD8+, or CD8+CD57+ T cells (not recorded which) from PBMCs. This rearrangement joins TRBV5-1 to TRBJ2-7; D gene unclear. The receptor was isolated from a human donor in good health. The CDR3 reads CASSLGVSYEQYF. In nucleotides, the CDR3 is TGCGCCAGCAGCTTGGGGGTCTCCTACGAGCAGTACTTC.